This T cell receptor beta chain was documented in a study of blood T cell repertoires in COVID-19. Assay: immunoSEQ multiplex PCR; the TCRdb copy retains only in-frame clones and omits some. Of some 300,000 clones listed, about 88% are singletons. This CDR3 comprises 14 residues. V lost 5 bases and J lost 5; bases outside the gene matches: 7. The germline gives CDR1 SGHTA, CDR2 FQGNSA. The sequence was collected from a woman aged 40 to 50 who had recovered from COVID-19. Sequencing input: PBMCs or T cells enriched from blood (not recorded which). The chain recombines TRBV7-2 with TRBJ2-7, with TRBD2 matching over 9 bases. CDR3 amino acids: CASSISGSVHEQYF. The CDR3 coding sequence is TGTGCCAGCAGCATTAGCGGGAGCGTTCACGAGCAGTACTTC.